The clone carrying this T cell receptor beta chain showed up just a few times. Its specificity is unknown. The sample originates from a study of blood T cells in healthy people across ages. Study results and caveats: In these data, TCR beta diversity tracked strongly with naive T cell percentage.

Alongside a J-beta primer mix, a sample-barcoded 5' primer served in a second PCR lasting roughly 7 to 12 cycles. All cDNA molecules were each tagged by a template-switch adaptor with 12 random nucleotides. TCRdb itself ran the 5' RACE reads through MiXCR, one entry per CDR3 protein. The sample lists 600,000 or so distinct CDR3 sequences; roughly 20% were seen once. Germline values: CDR1 DFQATT, CDR2 SNEGSKA (reference sequence). The CDR3 is made up of 13 amino acids. With 4 bases removed from V and 0 bases from J, the gap between germline ends came to 7 bases. The genes are TRBV20-1 and TRBJ2-1; D is perhaps TRBD1 (5 bases). The source is a man in his 70s in good health. Sequencing was performed on blood. The CDR3 nucleotides read TGCAGTGCTACAACAGGCTCCTACAATGAGCAGTTCTTC. Residues: CSATTGSYNEQFF.